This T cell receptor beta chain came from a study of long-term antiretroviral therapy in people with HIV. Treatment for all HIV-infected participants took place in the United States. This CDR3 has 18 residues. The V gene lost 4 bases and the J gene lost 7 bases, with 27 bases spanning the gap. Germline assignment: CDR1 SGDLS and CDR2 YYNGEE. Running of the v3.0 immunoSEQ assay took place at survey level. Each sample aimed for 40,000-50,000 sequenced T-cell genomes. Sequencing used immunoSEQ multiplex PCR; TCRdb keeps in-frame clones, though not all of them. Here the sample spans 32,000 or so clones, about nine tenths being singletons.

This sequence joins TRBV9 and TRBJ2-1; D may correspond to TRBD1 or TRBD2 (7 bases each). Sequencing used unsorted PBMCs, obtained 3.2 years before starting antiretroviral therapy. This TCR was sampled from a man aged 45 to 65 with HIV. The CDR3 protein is CASSFQGGSGVGDNEQFF. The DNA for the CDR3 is TGTGCCAGCAGCTTCCAGGGGGGGAGCGGAGTGGGGGATAATGAGCAGTTCTTC.